This T cell receptor beta chain was recorded in a study of response to subunit inactivated influenza vaccine. Per the germline V gene, CDR1 is MDHEN and CDR2 is SYDVKM. There are 12 residues in the CDR3. The V and J ends lost 4 bases and 3 bases respectively, with 7 bases between them. MiXCR, run by TCRdb on the RT-PCR reads, gives a single entry per CDR3 protein. In the table there are approximately 500,000 distinct CDR3 sequences, under 30% of which are singletons. These sequences were also reported in another study, on T cells expressing NK-cell markers. That investigation notes: 5'RACE template switching built TCR beta cDNA with unique molecular identifiers.

The receptor comes from a man in his fifties who received an inactivated influenza vaccine. This chain joins TRBV28 and TRBJ2-7; D remains ambiguous. The sequenced sample was CD4+ T cells sorted from PBMCs, obtained 12 days after vaccination. CDR3 sequence: CASSSTIYEQYF. Written as DNA, the CDR3 is TGTGCCAGCAGTTCTACTATCTACGAGCAGTACTTC.